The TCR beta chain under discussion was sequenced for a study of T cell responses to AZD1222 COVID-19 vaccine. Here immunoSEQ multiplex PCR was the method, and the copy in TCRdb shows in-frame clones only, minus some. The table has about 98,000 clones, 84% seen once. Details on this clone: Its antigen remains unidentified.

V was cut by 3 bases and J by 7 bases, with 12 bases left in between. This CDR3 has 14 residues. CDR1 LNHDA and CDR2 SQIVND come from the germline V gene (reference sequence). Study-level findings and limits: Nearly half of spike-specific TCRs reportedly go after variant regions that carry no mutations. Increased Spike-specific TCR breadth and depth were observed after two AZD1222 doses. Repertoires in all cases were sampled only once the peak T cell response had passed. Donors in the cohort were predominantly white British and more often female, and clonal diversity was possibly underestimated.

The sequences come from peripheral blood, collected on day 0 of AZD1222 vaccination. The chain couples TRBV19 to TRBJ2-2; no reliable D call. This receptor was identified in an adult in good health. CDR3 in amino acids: CASSIESWSGELFF. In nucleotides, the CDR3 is TGTGCCAGTAGTATCGAGAGTTGGAGCGGGGAGCTGTTTTTT.